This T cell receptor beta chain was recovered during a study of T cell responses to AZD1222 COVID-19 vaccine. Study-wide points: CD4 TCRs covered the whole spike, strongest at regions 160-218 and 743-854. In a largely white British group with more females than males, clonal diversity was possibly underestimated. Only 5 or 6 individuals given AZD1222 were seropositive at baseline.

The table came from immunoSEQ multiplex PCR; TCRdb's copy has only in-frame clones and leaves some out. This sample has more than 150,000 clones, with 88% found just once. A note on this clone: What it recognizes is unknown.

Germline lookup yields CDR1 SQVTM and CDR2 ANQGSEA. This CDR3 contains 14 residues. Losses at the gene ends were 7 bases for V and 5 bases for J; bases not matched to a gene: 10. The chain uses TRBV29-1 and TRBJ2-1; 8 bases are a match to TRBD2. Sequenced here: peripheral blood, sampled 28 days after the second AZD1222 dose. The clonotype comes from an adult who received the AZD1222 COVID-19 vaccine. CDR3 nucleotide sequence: TGCAGCGACAAAATAGCGGGAAACGACAATGAGCAGTTCTTC. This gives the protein CSDKIAGNDNEQFF.